This TCR beta chain was retrieved from a study of PD-1 blockade in classical Hodgkin lymphoma. At the level of the study: Nivolumab was administered to patients intravenously at 3 mg/kg every 2 weeks. Notes on the study in general: Reasons behind the repertoire differences stay unclear, perhaps disease activity or earlier therapy. Newly diagnosed patients were said to have less baseline TCR diversity than healthy donors did.

Time point indicated: cycle 4 day 1 (C4D1), after about 6 weeks of nivolumab. Each patient relapsed following autologous stem cell transplantation, and prior brentuximab vedotin exposure differed. Germline CDR1 reads SEHNR; CDR2 reads FQNEAQ (reference sequence). The length of the CDR3 is 14 residues. V dropped 8 bases and J dropped 5 bases, with 19 bases sitting between them. Comments on this clone: The antigen remains undetermined.

Repertoires were generated with immunoSEQ multiplex PCR, while TCRdb's copy carries only in-frame clones and drops some. The sample carries over 50,000 clones, roughly 87% recorded once. The source material was peripheral blood mononuclear cells (PBMCs), sampled before the fourth cycle of nivolumab. V gene TRBV7-9 combines with J gene TRBJ2-7; maybe TRBD1 (6 bases). This clonotype originated in a human donor with classical Hodgkin lymphoma. The CDR3 DNA reads as TGTGCCAGCTCGAGTCTGGGGGCGGTCGACGAGCAGTACTTC. Amino acids: CASSSLGAVDEQYF.